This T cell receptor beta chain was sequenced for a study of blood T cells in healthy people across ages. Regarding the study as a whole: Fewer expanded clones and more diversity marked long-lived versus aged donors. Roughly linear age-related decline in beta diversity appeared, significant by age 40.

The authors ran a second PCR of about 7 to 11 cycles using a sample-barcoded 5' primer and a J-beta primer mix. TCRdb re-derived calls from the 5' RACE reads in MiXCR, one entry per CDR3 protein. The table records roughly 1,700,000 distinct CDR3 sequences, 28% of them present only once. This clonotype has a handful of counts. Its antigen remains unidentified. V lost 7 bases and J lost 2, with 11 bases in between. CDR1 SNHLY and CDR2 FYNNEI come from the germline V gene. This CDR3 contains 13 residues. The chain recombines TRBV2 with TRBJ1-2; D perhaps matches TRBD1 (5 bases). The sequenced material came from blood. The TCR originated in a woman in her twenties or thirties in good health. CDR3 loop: CASTQDKNYGYTF. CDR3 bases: TGTGCCAGCACCCAGGACAAGAACTATGGCTACACCTTC. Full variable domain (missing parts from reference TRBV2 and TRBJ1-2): EPEVTQTPSHQVTQMGQEVILRCVPISNHLYFYWYRQILGQKVEFLVSFYNNEISEKSEIFDDQFSVERPDGSNFTLKIRSTKLEDSAMYFCASTQDKNYGYTFGSGTRLTVV.